A single sample is the source of the 32 T cell receptor beta chains below, sequenced in a study of blood T cell repertoires in COVID-19. Assay used: immunoSEQ multiplex PCR; TCRdb lists only in-frame clones, some missing. The repertoire holds under 300,000 clones, with about four fifths as singletons. Source material: peripheral blood. The receptors come from a woman aged 18-30 years with acute or convalescent COVID-19.

This chain links TRBV28 with TRBJ2-7, with 7 nucleotides matching TRBD2. Trimming at V came to 3 bases and at J to 5 bases, leaving 7 bases not matched to a gene. The CDR3 sequence is 14 residues long. Germline CDR1 and CDR2: MDHEN and SYDVKM. The chain's CDR3 is CASSLAGVRHEQYF. CDR3 in DNA: TGTGCCAGCAGTTTGGCGGGAGTTCGCCACGAGCAGTACTTC.

This chain links TRBV6-4 with TRBJ2-1, with 10 positions matching TRBD2. Germline values: CDR1 MRHNA, CDR2 SNTAGT. The CDR3 consists of 16 residues. J lost 5 bases, V lost 5 bases, and 9 bases had no gene match. The CDR3 reads CASSTTPGTSDNEQFF. The CDR3 nucleotides are TGTGCCAGCAGTACCACCCCGGGGACTAGCGACAATGAGCAGTTCTTC.

V usage is TRBV19 and J usage is TRBJ2-3; 8 nucleotides agree with TRBD2. The CDR3 spans 14 residues. CDR1 and CDR2 from the germline V gene are LNHDA and SQIVND (reference sequence). With 7 bases clipped from V and 3 bases from J, the junction kept 6 bases outside the gene matches. The CDR3 reads CASKPGLVTDTQYF. In DNA, the CDR3 is TGTGCCAGTAAACCGGGACTAGTAACAGATACGCAGTATTTT.

V gene TRBV29-1 combines with J gene TRBJ1-1, with D hard to call. Germline CDR1 is SQVTM and CDR2 is ANQGSEA. Trimming removed 4 bases from V and 0 bases from J, with 9 bases in between. The CDR3 is 13 residues long. The CDR3 is CSVAGLLNTEAFF. The DNA of the CDR3 is TGCAGCGTTGCCGGTTTGTTGAACACTGAAGCTTTCTTT. The full variable domain, its missing parts supplied by reference TRBV29-1 and TRBJ1-1, is SAVISQKPSRDICQRGTSLTIQCQVDSQVTMMFWYRQQPGQSLTLIATANQGSEATYESGFVIDKFPISRPNLTFSTLTVSNMSPEDSSIYLCSVAGLLNTEAFFGQGTRLTVV.

The chain couples TRBV20-1 to TRBJ2-7, with D possibly matching TRBD2 (6 bases). Trimming stripped 3 bases from V and 4 bases from J, with 10 bases between. The germline CDR1 and CDR2 sequences are DFQATT and SNEGSKA (reference sequence). The CDR3 extends over 12 amino acids. The CDR3 sequence: CSASWRGYEQYF. The DNA of the CDR3 is TGCAGTGCTAGTTGGAGGGGTTACGAGCAGTACTTC.

This clone came up once. The chain combines TRBV6-5 with TRBJ2-7, with TRBD1 matching over 8 bases. Germline loops: CDR1 MNHEY, CDR2 SVGAGI. Trimming took 5 bases from V and 7 from J; bases not matched to a gene: 7. The CDR3 runs to 13 residues. The CDR3 region has the DNA TGTGCCAGCAGTACCGGACAGGGTCAAGAGCAGTACTTC. This translates into CASSTGQGQEQYF.

The CDR3 DNA reads TGTGCCAGCAGCCGTGGGGACAGGAACACTAATGAAAAACTGTTTTTT. This gives the protein CASSRGDRNTNEKLFF. The chain carries TRBV11-2 and TRBJ1-4; TRBD1 matches at 8 bases. Germline CDR1 and CDR2: SGHAT and FQNNGV. Trimming took 5 bases from V and 2 from J; bases not matched to a gene: 7. This CDR3 has 16 residues.

CDR3 sequence (DNA): TGTGCCACCAGTGACCTAGAGGACAGGGGTAAGGCCACCAACTATGGCTACACCTTC. It codes for CATSDLEDRGKATNYGYTF. The rearrangement links TRBV24-1 to TRBJ1-2; 9 bases agree with TRBD1. CDR3 length: 19 amino acids. After removal of 4 bases from V and 2 bases from J, the junction contained 16 bases not matched to a gene. Germline CDR1 KGHDR, CDR2 SFDVKD.

As DNA, the CDR3 is TGTGCCAGCAGCCAAGTAACACATGAGCAGTTCTTC. Encoded protein: CASSQVTHEQFF. The chain recombines TRBV3-1 (or the pseudogene TRBV3-2) with TRBJ2-1; D not resolved. The CDR3 contains 12 residues. The V and J ends lost 1 base and 8 bases respectively, with 6 bases between them. Germline V gene data show CDR1 as LGHDT and CDR2 as YNNKEL (reference sequence).

This rearrangement joins TRBV18 to TRBJ2-7, with D possibly TRBD1 on 6 matching bases. Germline V gives CDR1 KGHSH, CDR2 LQKENI. Deletions cut 5 bases from V and 2 bases from J, with 10 bases between. The CDR3 is made up of 13 amino acids. CDR3 region: CASSRDTAYEQYF. The CDR3 region has the DNA TGTGCCAGCTCAAGGGACACCGCCTACGAGCAGTACTTC.

The CDR3 DNA sequence: TGTGCCAGCAGCCCCTGGGGGACTAGCGGAGGCAACAATGAGCAGTTCTTC. Translation gives CASSPWGTSGGNNEQFF. The chain uses TRBV13 and TRBJ2-1; 11 bases match TRBD2. CDR1 and CDR2 from the germline V gene are PRHDT and FYEKMQ (reference sequence). This CDR3 has 17 residues. V gave up 5 bases and J gave up 5 bases; unmatched junction bases: 11.

This rearrangement joins TRBV7-9 to TRBJ1-1, with 7 bases that match TRBD1. Germline V lookup: CDR1 SEHNR, CDR2 FQNEAQ (reference sequence). The V and J ends lost 6 bases and 4 bases, in that order; junction bases with no gene match: 14. CDR3 length: 16 amino acids. CDR3 in DNA: TGTGCCAGCAGTCCACCTGAAAGACAGGGTTCCACTGAAGCTTTCTTT. Its protein is CASSPPERQGSTEAFF.

The rearrangement links TRBV27 to TRBJ1-5; D perhaps matches TRBD1 (5 bases). V was clipped by 6 bases and J by 2 bases, with 14 bases between them. Germline loops: CDR1 MNHEY, CDR2 SMNVEV (reference sequence). The CDR3 runs 15 residues. The CDR3 sequence: CASSPGSYGNQPQHF. CDR3 in DNA: TGTGCCAGCAGCCCAGGGTCCTATGGCAATCAGCCCCAGCATTTT.

The J gene is TRBJ2-2, the V gene TRBV27, with 7 bases lining up with TRBD2. Germline CDR1 MNHEY, CDR2 SMNVEV (reference sequence). Germline trimming cut 4 bases from V and 1 base from J; bases unmatched to any gene: 3. The CDR3 has 15 residues. The CDR3 nucleotides are TGTGCCAGCAGTTCTAGCGGATTGAACACCGGGGAGCTGTTTTTT. The encoded protein is CASSSSGLNTGELFF.

This clone showed up just a few times. The chain joins TRBV28 to TRBJ2-7; D unclear. V was trimmed by 3 bases and J by 3 bases, leaving 9 bases between them. The germline CDR1 and CDR2 sequences are MDHEN and SYDVKM. The CDR3 spans 13 residues. The CDR3 protein is CASSLVSDYEQYF. In nucleotides, the CDR3 is TGTGCCAGCAGTTTGGTTTCAGACTACGAGCAGTACTTC.

V gene TRBV6-4 combines with J gene TRBJ2-7; a weak D match, TRBD1 (6 bases). The germline gives CDR1 MRHNA, CDR2 SNTAGT. The CDR3 is 13 amino acids. V dropped 4 bases and J dropped 9 bases, with 16 bases sitting between them. This CDR3 reads CASSGTAGSVQYF. CDR3 coding DNA: TGTGCCAGCAGTGGGACAGCCGGGTCAGTGCAGTACTTC.

V usage is TRBV29-1 and J usage is TRBJ1-6, with D unclear. Trimming removed 4 bases from V and 0 bases from J, with 10 bases in between. This CDR3 has 15 amino acids. Germline V lookup: CDR1 SQVTM, CDR2 ANQGSEA. The CDR3 here is CSVVVGDSYNSPLHF. In nucleotides, the CDR3 is TGCAGCGTTGTAGTCGGGGACTCCTATAATTCACCCCTCCACTTT.

In its sample, this clone was seen a few times. The V gene is TRBV6-4, the J gene TRBJ1-1; no definite D call. Between the trimmed V and J ends, which lost 6 bases and 6 bases, there was a span of 17 bases. The CDR3 sequence is 14 residues long. Germline V gene data show CDR1 as MRHNA and CDR2 as SNTAGT. The CDR3 coding sequence is TGTGCCAGCAGGCCCGAGTCCGAGGGCGCTGAAGCTTTCTTT. Residues: CASRPESEGAEAFF.

This sequence joins TRBV10-3 and TRBJ1-2, with TRBD1 matching over 9 bases. Germline-derived CDR1 and CDR2 are ENHRY and SYGVKD. This CDR3 comprises 13 residues. V was clipped by 11 bases and J by 6 bases; unmatched bases: 10. The CDR3 protein is CAATGTGTNGYTF. In nucleotides, the CDR3 is TGTGCCGCAACCGGGACAGGGACGAATGGCTACACCTTC.

The V gene is TRBV7-2, the J gene TRBJ2-3, with D uncertain. Germline CDR1 SGHTA, CDR2 FQGNSA. V lost 5 bases, J lost 0 bases, and 15 bases lay in between. The CDR3 consists of 16 residues. DNA for the CDR3: TGTGCCAGCAGCCACACTCTAGGAATTAGCACAGATACGCAGTATTTT. Translated, it gives CASSHTLGISTDTQYF.

This clone was recorded only once. The CDR3 DNA reads as TGTGCCAGCAGCCAAGCTGGAGGGCTAGAGACCCAGTACTTC. This codes for CASSQAGGLETQYF. The V and J genes are TRBV3-1 (or the pseudogene TRBV3-2) and TRBJ2-5, with D possibly being TRBD2 (6 bases). Per germline, CDR1 LGHDT and CDR2 YNNKEL (reference sequence). V was shortened by 1 base and J by 4 bases, with 10 bases between the two germline ends. This CDR3 contains 14 residues.

On this clone itself: A much larger clone is a single base away; this may be a read error. This chain links TRBV7-9 with TRBJ2-7, with D uncertain. The CDR3 extends over 11 amino acids. CDR1 and CDR2 (germline): SEHNR, FQNEAQ (reference sequence). V was shortened by 4 bases and J by 3 bases, with 4 bases between the two germline ends. CDR3 in amino acids: CASSSNYEQYF. CDR3 nucleotide sequence: TGTGCCAGCAGCTCCAACTACGAGCAGTACTTC. The whole variable domain, filled in from reference TRBV7-9 and TRBJ2-7, reads DTGVSQNPRHKITKRGQNVTFRCDPISEHNRLYWYRQTLGQGPEFLTYFQNEAQLEKSRLLSDRFSAERPKGSFSTLEIQRTEQGDSAMYLCASSSNYEQYFGPGTRLTVT.

The V gene is TRBV19, the J gene TRBJ2-7; no firm D call. CDR1 is LNHDA, CDR2 SQIVND, per germline (reference sequence). Trimming removed 4 bases at V and 5 bases at J, with 6 bases between. The CDR3 is 11 amino acids. CDR3 region: CASSSTDEQYF. Written as DNA, the CDR3 is TGTGCCAGTAGTAGTACGGACGAGCAGTACTTC.

CDR3 bases: TGTGCCAGCAGTTACTCCGGGGCTGAAGCTTTCTTT. Its translation is CASSYSGAEAFF. The V and J genes are TRBV6-6 and TRBJ1-1; D gene uncertain. This CDR3 is built from 12 residues. The germline V and J ends were trimmed by 0 bases and 6 bases, with 5 bases remaining between them. CDR1 is MNHNY, CDR2 SVGAGI, per germline (reference sequence).

This clone was seen a single time. The gene calls are TRBV3-1 (or the pseudogene TRBV3-2) and TRBJ1-2; tentatively, D is TRBD1 (6 bases). The CDR3 has 14 amino acids. Trimming stripped 3 bases from V and 4 bases from J, with 12 bases between. The V gene's germline CDR1 is LGHDT and CDR2 YNNKEL (reference sequence). CDR3 bases: TGTGCCAGCAGCCATCGGACAGCGAGCTATGGCTACACCTTC. This translates into CASSHRTASYGYTF.

This clone has only one observation. The chain employs TRBV5-8 and TRBJ2-7; D not resolved. Trimming shortened V by 9 bases and J by 1 base, and 20 bases separated the two germline ends. Germline-derived CDR1 and CDR2 are SGHTS and YDEGEE. The CDR3 loop spans 15 amino acids. The CDR3 DNA reads TGTGCCACCCTGTCCACCGGTGTTGCTTCCTACGAGCAGTACTTC. Amino acids: CATLSTGVASYEQYF.

J is TRBJ2-7 and V is TRBV5-4; D may be TRBD2 (6 bases). Trimming removed 0 bases from V and 3 bases from J, with 7 bases in between. The CDR3 contains 13 residues. CDR1 is SGHNT and CDR2 is YYREEE in the germline V gene (reference sequence). The CDR3: CASSLGLDYEQYF. CDR3 nucleotide sequence: TGTGCCAGCAGCTTGGGACTAGACTACGAGCAGTACTTC.

V is TRBV2 and J is TRBJ2-7, with a tentative D call TRBD2 (6 bases). The CDR3 sequence is 14 residues long. Germline CDR1 is SNHLY and CDR2 is FYNNEI. Between the trimmed V and J ends, which lost 10 bases and 3 bases, there was a span of 19 bases. CDR3 sequence (DNA): TGTGCCACCAAGCTTGGGGGACTCCTCTACGAGCAGTACTTC. This gives the protein CATKLGGLLYEQYF.

This clone was detected once. This rearrangement joins TRBV28 to TRBJ2-3; a possible D gene is TRBD1 (6 bases). Trimming took off 3 bases at V and 4 bases at J, with 26 bases between the two ends. The germline gives CDR1 MDHEN, CDR2 SYDVKM. The CDR3 contains 19 residues. As DNA, the CDR3 is TGTGCCAGCAGTTTCGCGTTTCCAGGGGACAACCCTGCCGCAGATACGCAGTATTTT. Protein sequence: CASSFAFPGDNPAADTQYF.

The chain links TRBV6-5 to TRBJ2-7, with a possible D match to TRBD1 (5 bases). Germline assignment: CDR1 MNHEY and CDR2 SVGAGI. V lost 0 bases and J 3 bases, leaving 12 bases between the germline ends. This CDR3 spans 15 amino acids. In DNA, the CDR3 is TGTGCCAGCAGTTACTCCAGGGAACACTACTACGAGCAGTACTTC. This codes for CASSYSREHYYEQYF.

The rearrangement joins TRBV19 to TRBJ2-4; TRBD2 matches 13 bases. This CDR3 region has 16 residues. V lost 4 bases, J lost 3 bases, and 3 bases stayed unmatched. Germline CDR1 LNHDA, CDR2 SQIVND (reference sequence). CDR3 nucleotides: TGTGCCAGTAGTAGCGGGACTAGCGGGAACAAAAACATTCAGTACTTC. Its translation is CASSSGTSGNKNIQYF.

The chain recombines TRBV2 with TRBJ2-1; D gene unclear. This CDR3 spans 13 amino acids. Germline V CDR1 and CDR2: SNHLY, FYNNEI. The V gene lost 7 bases and the J gene lost 3 bases, with 10 bases spanning the gap. The CDR3 DNA sequence: TGTGCCAGCACCGAAGACAACTACAATGAGCAGTTCTTC. It specifies CASTEDNYNEQFF.